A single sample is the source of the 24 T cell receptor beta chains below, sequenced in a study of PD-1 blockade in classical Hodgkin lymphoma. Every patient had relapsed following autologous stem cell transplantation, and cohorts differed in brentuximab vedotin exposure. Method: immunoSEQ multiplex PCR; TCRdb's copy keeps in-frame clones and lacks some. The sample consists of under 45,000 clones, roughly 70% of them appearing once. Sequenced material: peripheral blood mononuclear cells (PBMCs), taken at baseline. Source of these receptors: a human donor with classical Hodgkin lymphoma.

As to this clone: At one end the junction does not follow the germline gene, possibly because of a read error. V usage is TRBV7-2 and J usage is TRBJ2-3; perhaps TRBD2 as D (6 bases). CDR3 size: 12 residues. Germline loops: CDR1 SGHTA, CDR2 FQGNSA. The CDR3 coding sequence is TGTGCCAGCAGCTTAGCGCTGGAGGGGCGGAATTTT. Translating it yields CASSLALEGRNF.

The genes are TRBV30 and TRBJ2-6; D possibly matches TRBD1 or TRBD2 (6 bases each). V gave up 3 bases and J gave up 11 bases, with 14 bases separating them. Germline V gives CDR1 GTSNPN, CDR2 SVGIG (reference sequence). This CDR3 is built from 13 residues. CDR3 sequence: CAWRSGGLHVLTF. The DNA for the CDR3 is TGTGCCTGGAGGAGTGGGGGGCTGCACGTCCTGACTTTC.

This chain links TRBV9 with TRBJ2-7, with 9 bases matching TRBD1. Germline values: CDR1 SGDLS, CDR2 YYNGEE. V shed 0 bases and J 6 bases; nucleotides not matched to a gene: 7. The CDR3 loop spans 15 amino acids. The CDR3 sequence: CASSVGAQGAGEQYF. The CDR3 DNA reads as TGTGCCAGCAGCGTAGGGGCACAGGGGGCTGGCGAGCAGTACTTC.

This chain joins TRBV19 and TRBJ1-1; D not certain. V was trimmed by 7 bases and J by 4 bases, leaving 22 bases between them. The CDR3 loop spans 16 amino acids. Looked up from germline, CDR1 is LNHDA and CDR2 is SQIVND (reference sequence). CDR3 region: CASTSRTGSVSTEAFF. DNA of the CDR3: TGTGCCAGTACCTCCAGGACCGGGAGCGTTAGCACTGAAGCTTTCTTT.

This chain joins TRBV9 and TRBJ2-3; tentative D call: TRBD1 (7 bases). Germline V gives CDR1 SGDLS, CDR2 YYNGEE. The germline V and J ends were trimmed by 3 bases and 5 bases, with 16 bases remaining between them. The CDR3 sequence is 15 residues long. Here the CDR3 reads CASSEEGADLDTQYF. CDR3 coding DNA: TGTGCCAGCAGCGAGGAGGGGGCAGATTTAGATACGCAGTATTTT.

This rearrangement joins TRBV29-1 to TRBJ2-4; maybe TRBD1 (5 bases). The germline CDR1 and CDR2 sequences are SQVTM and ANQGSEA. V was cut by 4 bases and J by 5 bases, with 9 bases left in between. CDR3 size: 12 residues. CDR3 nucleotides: TGCAGCGTTGGTGACAGCCAAAACATTCAGTACTTC. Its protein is CSVGDSQNIQYF.

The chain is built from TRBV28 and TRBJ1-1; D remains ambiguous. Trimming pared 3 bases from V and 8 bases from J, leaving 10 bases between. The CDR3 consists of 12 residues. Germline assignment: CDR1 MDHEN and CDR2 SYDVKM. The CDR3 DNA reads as TGTGCCAGCAGTTTGCCACTTTTAGAAGCTTTCTTT. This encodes CASSLPLLEAFF. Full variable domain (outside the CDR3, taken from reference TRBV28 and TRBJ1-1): DVKVTQSSRYLVKRTGEKVFLECVQDMDHENMFWYRQDPGLGLRLIYFSYDVKMKEKGDIPEGYSVSREKKERFSLILESASTNQTSMYLCASSLPLLEAFFGQGTRLTVV.

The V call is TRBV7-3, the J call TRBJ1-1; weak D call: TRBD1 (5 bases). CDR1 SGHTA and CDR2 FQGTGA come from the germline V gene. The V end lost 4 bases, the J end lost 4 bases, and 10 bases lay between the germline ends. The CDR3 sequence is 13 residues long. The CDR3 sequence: CASSSKTGTEAFF. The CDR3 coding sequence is TGTGCCAGCAGCTCCAAAACAGGCACTGAAGCTTTCTTT.

This CDR3 reads CASSGDAGDGYTF. The CDR3 DNA follows: TGTGCCAGCAGCGGGGACGCTGGGGATGGCTACACCTTC. V is TRBV6-4 and J is TRBJ1-2; maybe TRBD1 (5 bases). The V gene lost 6 bases and the J gene lost 6 bases, with 14 bases spanning the gap. The CDR3 is 13 amino acids. Germline lookup yields CDR1 MRHNA and CDR2 SNTAGT.

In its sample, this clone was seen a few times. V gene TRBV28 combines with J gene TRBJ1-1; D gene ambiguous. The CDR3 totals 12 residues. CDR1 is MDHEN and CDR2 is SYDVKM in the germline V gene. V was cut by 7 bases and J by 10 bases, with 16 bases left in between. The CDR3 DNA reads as TGTGCCAGCATAACCGGGTCCGGAGTAGCTTTCTTT. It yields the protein CASITGSGVAFF.

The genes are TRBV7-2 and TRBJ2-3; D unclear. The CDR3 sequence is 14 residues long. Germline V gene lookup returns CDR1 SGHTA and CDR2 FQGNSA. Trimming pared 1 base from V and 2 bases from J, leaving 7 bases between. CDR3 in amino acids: CASSLVAFTDTQYF. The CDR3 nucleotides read TGTGCCAGCAGCTTAGTGGCTTTCACAGATACGCAGTATTTT.

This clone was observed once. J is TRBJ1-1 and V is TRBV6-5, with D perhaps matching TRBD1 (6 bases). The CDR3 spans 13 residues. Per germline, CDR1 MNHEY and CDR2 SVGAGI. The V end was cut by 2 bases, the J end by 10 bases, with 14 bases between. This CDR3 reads CASSYGTGSAAFF. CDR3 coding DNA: TGTGCCAGCAGTTACGGAACAGGGTCGGCAGCTTTCTTT.

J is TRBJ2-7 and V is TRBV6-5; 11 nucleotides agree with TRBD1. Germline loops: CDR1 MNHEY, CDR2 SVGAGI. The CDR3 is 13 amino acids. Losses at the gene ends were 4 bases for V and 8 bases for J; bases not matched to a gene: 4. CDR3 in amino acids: CASSSGQGVKQYF. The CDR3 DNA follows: TGTGCCAGCAGTTCGGGACAGGGGGTTAAGCAGTACTTC.

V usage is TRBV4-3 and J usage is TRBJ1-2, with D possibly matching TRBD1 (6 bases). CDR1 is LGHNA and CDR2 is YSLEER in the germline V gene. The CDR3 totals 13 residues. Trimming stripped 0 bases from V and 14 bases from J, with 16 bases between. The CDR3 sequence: CASSQDRIRGSTF. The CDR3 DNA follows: TGCGCCAGCAGCCAAGATCGTATCAGGGGTTCTACCTTC.

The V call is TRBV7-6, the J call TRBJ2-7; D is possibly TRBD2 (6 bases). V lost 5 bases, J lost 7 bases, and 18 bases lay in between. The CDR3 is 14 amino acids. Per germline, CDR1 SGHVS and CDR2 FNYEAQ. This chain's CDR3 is CASSQLPGVGEQYF. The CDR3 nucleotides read TGTGCCAGCAGCCAACTCCCGGGGGTCGGGGAGCAGTACTTC.

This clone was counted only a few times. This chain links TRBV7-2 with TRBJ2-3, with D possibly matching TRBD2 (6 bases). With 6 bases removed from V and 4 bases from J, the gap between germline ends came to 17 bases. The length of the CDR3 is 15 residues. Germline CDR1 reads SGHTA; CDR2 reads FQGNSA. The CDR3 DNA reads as TGTGCCAGCAGACAGTGGGGGGTTGGGGCAGATACGCAGTATTTT. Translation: CASRQWGVGADTQYF.

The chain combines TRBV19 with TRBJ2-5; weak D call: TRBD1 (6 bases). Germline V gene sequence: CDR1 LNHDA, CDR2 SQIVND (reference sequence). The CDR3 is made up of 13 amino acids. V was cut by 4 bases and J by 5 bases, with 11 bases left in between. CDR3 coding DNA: TGTGCCAGTAGTAGTCCAGGGGTGGAGACCCAGTACTTC. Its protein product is CASSSPGVETQYF.

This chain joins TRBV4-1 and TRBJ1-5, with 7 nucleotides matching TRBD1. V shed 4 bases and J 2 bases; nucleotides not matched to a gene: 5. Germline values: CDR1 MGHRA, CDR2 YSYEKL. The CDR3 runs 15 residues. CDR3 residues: CASSLQGIGNQPQHF. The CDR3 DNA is TGCGCCAGCAGCCTACAGGGGATCGGCAATCAGCCCCAGCATTTT.

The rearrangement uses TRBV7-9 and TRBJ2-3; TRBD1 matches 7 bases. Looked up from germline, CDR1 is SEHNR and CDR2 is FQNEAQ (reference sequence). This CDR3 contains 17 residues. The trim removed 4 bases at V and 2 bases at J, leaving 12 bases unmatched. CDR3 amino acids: CASSSRTGTTHTDTQYF. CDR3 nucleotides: TGTGCCAGCAGCTCCCGGACAGGCACCACACACACAGATACGCAGTATTTT.

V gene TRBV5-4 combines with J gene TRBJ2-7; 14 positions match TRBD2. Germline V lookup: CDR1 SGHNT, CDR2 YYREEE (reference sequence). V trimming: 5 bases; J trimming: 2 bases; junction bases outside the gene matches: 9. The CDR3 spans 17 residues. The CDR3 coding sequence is TGTGCCAGCAGTTCCGGGACTAGCGGGAGATCCCCCTACGAGCAGTACTTC. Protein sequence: CASSSGTSGRSPYEQYF.

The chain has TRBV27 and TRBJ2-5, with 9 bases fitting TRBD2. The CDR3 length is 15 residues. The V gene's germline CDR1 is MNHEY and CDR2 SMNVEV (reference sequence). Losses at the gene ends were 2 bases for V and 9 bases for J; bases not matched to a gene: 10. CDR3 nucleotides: TGTGCCAGCAGTTTAGGGCGGGGGGGCTCTGGGGCCCAGTACTTC. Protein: CASSLGRGGSGAQYF.

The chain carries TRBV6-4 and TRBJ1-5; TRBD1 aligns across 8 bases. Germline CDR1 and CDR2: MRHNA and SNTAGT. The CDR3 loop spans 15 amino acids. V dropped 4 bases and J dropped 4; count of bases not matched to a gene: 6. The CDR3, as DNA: TGTGCCAGCAGTGGGACAGGGTCGTTGAATCAGCCCCAGCATTTT. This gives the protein CASSGTGSLNQPQHF.

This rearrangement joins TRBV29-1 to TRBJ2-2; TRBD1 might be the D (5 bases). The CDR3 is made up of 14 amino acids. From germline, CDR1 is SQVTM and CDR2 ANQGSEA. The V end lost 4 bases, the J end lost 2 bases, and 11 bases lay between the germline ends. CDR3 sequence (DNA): TGCAGCGTTGTGGGGCAGGTTAACACCGGGGAGCTGTTTTTT. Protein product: CSVVGQVNTGELFF.

Written as DNA, the CDR3 is TGTGCCAGCAGTCTTAAATCCAGCTCCTACAATGAGCAGTTCTTC. Protein sequence: CASSLKSSSYNEQFF. The V and J genes are TRBV7-2 and TRBJ2-1; D gene unclear. The CDR3 consists of 15 residues. CDR1 is SGHTA, CDR2 FQGNSA, per germline. V was trimmed by 6 bases and J by 0 bases, leaving 12 bases between them. The full variable domain, completed using reference TRBV7-2 and TRBJ2-1, is GAGVSQSPSNKVTEKGKDVELRCDPISGHTALYWYRQSLGQGLEFLIYFQGNSAPDKSGLPSDRFSAERTGGSVSTLTIQRTQQEDSAVYLCASSLKSSSYNEQFFGPGTRLTVL.